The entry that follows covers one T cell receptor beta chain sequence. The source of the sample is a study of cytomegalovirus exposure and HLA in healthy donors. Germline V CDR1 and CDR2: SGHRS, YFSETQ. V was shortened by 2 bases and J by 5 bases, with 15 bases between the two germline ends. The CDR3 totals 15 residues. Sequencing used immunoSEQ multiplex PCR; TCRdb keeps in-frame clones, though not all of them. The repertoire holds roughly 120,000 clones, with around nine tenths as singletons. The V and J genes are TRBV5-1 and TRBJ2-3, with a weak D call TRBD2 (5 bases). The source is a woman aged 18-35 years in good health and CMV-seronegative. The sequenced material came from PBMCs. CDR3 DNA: TGCGCCAGCAGCTTTCGGGATTCCGCCGGAGATACGCAGTATTTT. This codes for CASSFRDSAGDTQYF. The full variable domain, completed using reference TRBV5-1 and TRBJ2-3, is KAGVTQTPRYLIKTRGQQVTLSCSPISGHRSVSWYQQTPGQGLQFLFEYFSETQRNKGNFPGRFSGRQFSNSRSEMNVSTLELGDSALYLCASSFRDSAGDTQYFGPGTRLTVL.